These 9 T cell receptor beta chains originate from one sample sequenced in a study of CD8 T cells in ankylosing spondylitis. MiXCR was run by TCRdb on the 5' RACE reads, yielding one entry per CDR3 protein. The table has 350,000 to 450,000 distinct CDR3 sequences, 25% to 30% seen once. The antigens of these receptors remain unknown. Study results and caveats: Ankylosing spondylitis blood seemed to carry a telltale TCR beta motif made of eight or nine highly homologous variants.

Source material: blood, either unsorted or a sorted T cell fraction (not recorded which). Receptors originate from a male donor with ankylosing spondylitis.

This clonotype has a handful of counts. V usage is TRBV20-1 and J usage is TRBJ2-3, with 9 nucleotides matching TRBD2. The germline gives CDR1 DFQATT, CDR2 SNEGSKA (reference sequence). The junction had 5 bases not matched to a gene; V was cut back by 1 base and J by 0 bases. The length of the CDR3 is 16 residues. The CDR3: CSARALTSGSTDTQYF. For the CDR3, the DNA is TGCAGTGCTAGAGCACTAACTAGCGGGAGCACAGATACGCAGTATTTT.

Only a few counts were recorded for this clonotype. V gene TRBV7-9 combines with J gene TRBJ2-7, with 8 bases fitting TRBD2. V trimming: 1 base; J trimming: 4 bases; junction bases outside the gene matches: 6. Per the germline V gene, CDR1 is SEHNR and CDR2 is FQNEAQ (reference sequence). This CDR3 comprises 15 residues. CDR3 in DNA: TGTGCCAGCAGCTTAGAGTCGGGAGGGCTGTACGAGCAGTACTTC. It is translated as CASSLESGGLYEQYF.

The chain couples TRBV27 to TRBJ1-2; TRBD1 matches at 7 bases. V was clipped by 2 bases and J by 7 bases; unmatched bases: 4. This CDR3 spans 13 amino acids. Germline V gene sequence: CDR1 MNHEY, CDR2 SMNVEV (reference sequence). The CDR3 coding sequence is TGTGCCAGCAGTTTAGAGGGGGCAAGTGGCTACACCTTC. Residues: CASSLEGASGYTF.

The rearrangement uses TRBV4-1 and TRBJ1-4, with D perhaps matching TRBD1 (6 bases). The germline gives CDR1 MGHRA, CDR2 YSYEKL. This CDR3 contains 15 residues. Trimming pared 4 bases from V and 4 bases from J, leaving 13 bases between. The CDR3, as DNA: TGCGCCAGCAGCCCCCGGACAGAGTTTAATGAAAAACTGTTTTTT. This encodes CASSPRTEFNEKLFF.

This rearrangement joins TRBV5-1 to TRBJ2-1, with D perhaps TRBD1 or TRBD2 (5 bases each). The CDR3 totals 15 residues. Germline V lookup: CDR1 SGHRS, CDR2 YFSETQ. Trimming cost V 4 bases and J 11 bases, with 22 bases left between them. This CDR3 reads CASSAELPRGDKQFF. The CDR3 DNA sequence: TGCGCCAGCAGCGCGGAACTTCCGAGGGGTGACAAGCAGTTCTTC. Supplemented by reference TRBV5-1 and TRBJ2-1, the full variable domain reads KAGVTQTPRYLIKTRGQQVTLSCSPISGHRSVSWYQQTPGQGLQFLFEYFSETQRNKGNFPGRFSGRQFSNSRSEMNVSTLELGDSALYLCASSAELPRGDKQFFGPGTRLTVL.

The chain is built from TRBV5-1 and TRBJ1-3; D uncertain. The germline V and J ends were trimmed by 4 bases and 0 bases, with 11 bases remaining between them. From germline, CDR1 is SGHRS and CDR2 YFSETQ. The CDR3 extends over 15 amino acids. CDR3 residues: CASSPEGASGNTIYF. CDR3 sequence (DNA): TGCGCCAGCAGCCCGGAAGGAGCCTCTGGAAACACCATATATTTT.

The rearrangement joins TRBV18 to TRBJ2-2; TRBD2 aligns across 8 bases. With 6 bases clipped from V and 1 base from J, the junction kept 4 bases outside the gene matches. Germline V lookup: CDR1 KGHSH, CDR2 LQKENI. The CDR3 sequence is 15 residues long. The CDR3 DNA sequence: TGTGCCAGCTCGCCGACTAGCGAGAACACCGGGGAGCTGTTTTTT. Its translation is CASSPTSENTGELFF.

This clonotype was counted between two and nine times. The rearrangement joins TRBV20-1 to TRBJ2-1; 8 positions agree with TRBD1. Germline V gene sequence: CDR1 DFQATT, CDR2 SNEGSKA (reference sequence). The CDR3 covers 15 residues. The V segment lost 1 base and the J segment 6 bases; nucleotides outside the gene matches: 8. CDR3 amino acids: CSARVSSTGGNEQFF. CDR3 DNA: TGCAGTGCTAGAGTTTCCTCAACAGGGGGCAATGAGCAGTTCTTC.

The sample holds a few counts of this clonotype. The V call is TRBV24-1, the J call TRBJ2-3; D remains ambiguous. V lost 1 base and J 2 bases, leaving 0 bases between the germline ends. Germline V lookup: CDR1 KGHDR, CDR2 SFDVKD. The CDR3 consists of 12 residues. The CDR3 reads CATSDFTDTQYF. CDR3 DNA: TGTGCCACCAGTGATTTCACAGATACGCAGTATTTT.